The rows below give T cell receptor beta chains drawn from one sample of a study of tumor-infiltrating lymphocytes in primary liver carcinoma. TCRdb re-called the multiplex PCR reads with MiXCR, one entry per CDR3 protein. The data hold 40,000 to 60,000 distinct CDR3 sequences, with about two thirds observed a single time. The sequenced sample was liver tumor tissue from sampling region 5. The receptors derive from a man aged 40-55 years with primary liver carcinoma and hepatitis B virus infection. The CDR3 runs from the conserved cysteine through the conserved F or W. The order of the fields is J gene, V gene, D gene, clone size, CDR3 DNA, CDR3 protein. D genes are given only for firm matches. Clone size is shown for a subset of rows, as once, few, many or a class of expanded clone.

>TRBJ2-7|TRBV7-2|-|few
TGTGCCAGCAGCTTAGGTCGTAGCGGAACATACGGGCAGTACTTC
CASSLGRSGTYGQYF
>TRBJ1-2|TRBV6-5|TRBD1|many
TGTGCCAGCAGTCCCGCGGGACAGGGCTATGGCTACACCTTC
CASSPAGQGYGYTF
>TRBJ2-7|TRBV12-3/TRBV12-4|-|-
TGTGTCAGCAGTGGCCCCCCACGGCCCTACAAGCAGTACTTC
CVSSGPPRPYKQYF
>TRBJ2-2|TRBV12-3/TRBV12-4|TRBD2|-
TGTGCCGGCAGTTTCGGCGGGAGTGGCACCGGGGAGCTGTTTTTC
CAGSFGGSGTGELFF
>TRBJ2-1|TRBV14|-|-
TGTGCCAGCAACCAAGGGACGGTGCATGAGCAGTTCTTT
CASNQGTVHEQFF
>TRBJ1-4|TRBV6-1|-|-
TGTGCCAGCAGTGAAAGAGGAACAGGCGTTGCAACTAATGAAAGACTGTTTTTT
CASSERGTGVATNERLFF
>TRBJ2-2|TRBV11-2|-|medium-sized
TGTGCCAGCAGCTTATCCCGGAACACCGGGGAGCTGTTTTTT
CASSLSRNTGELFF
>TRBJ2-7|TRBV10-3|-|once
TGTGTCATCAGTGGTACTGTCCGGGAGAGTATCGAGCAGTACTTC
CVISGTVRESIEQYF
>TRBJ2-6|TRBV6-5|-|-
TGTGCCAGCAGGGCAGGTGACAGATCCGGGGCCAAGGTCTTGACTTTC
CASRAGDRSGAKVLTF
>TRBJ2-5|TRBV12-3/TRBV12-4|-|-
TGTACCAGCACCCTGGGGGATGTTCAAGAGACCCAGTACTTC
CTSTLGDVQETQYF
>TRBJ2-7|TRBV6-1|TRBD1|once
TGTGCCAGCAGTGAACCGGGACAGGGCAGCAAGCAGTACTTC
CASSEPGQGSKQYF
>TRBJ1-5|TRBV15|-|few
TGTGCCACCAGCAGAGGAGAGGATCAGCCCCAGCATTTT
CATSRGEDQPQHF
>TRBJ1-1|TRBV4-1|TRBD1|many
TGCGCCAGCAGCCAACGTAGGACAGGGGGCGAAATGAACACTGAAGCTTTCTTT
CASSQRRTGGEMNTEAFF
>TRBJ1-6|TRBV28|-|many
TGTGCCAGCAGTTTAAACAGGGATAATTCACCCCTCCACTTT
CASSLNRDNSPLHF
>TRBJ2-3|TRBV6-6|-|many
TGTGCCAGCAGTTACGTCGGGGACGGCACAGATACGCAGTATTTT
CASSYVGDGTDTQYF
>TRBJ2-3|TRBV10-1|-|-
TGCACCAGCAGTGAGGACATGGCAGGGAATACGCAGTACTTT
CTSSEDMAGNTQYF
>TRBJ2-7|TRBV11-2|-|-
TGTGTCAGCAGCATAGCGGAAGACCATGAGTACGAGCAGTACTTC
CVSSIAEDHEYEQYF
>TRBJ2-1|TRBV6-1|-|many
TGTGCCAGCAGTGAAGCGGTCAATGAGCAGTTCTTC
CASSEAVNEQFF
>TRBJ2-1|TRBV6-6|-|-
TGTGCCAGCAGTTACTCGGTCAATGAACACTTCTTC
CASSYSVNEHFF
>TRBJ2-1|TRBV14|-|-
TGTGCCAGCAGCCCGGACGTGGCCGACGAGCAGTTCTTC
CASSPDVADEQFF
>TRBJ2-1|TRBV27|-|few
TGTGCCAGCAGTAAACTAGGGACTGAGCAGTTCTTC
CASSKLGTEQFF
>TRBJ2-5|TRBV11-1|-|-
TGTGCCAGCAGCAATACTAGTGGCGAGACCCAATACTTC
CASSNTSGETQYF
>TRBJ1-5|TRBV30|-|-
TGTGCCTGGAGTACTGATGGGGGAGGCAATCAGCCCCAGCATTTT
CAWSTDGGGNQPQHF
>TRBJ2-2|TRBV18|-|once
TGTGTCAGCTCACCACCGGGACGGACGAACACCGGGGAGCTGTTTTTT
CVSSPPGRTNTGELFF
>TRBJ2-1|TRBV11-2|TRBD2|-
TGTACCAACAGCCTCCTAGCGGATCCCTATAATGAGCAGTTCTTC
CTNSLLADPYNEQFF
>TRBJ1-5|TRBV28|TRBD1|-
TGTGCCGGCAGTCGGACAGGGGGCTTGGGGAATCAACCCCAGCATTTT
CAGSRTGGLGNQPQHF